This T cell receptor (beta chain) was captured in a study of early T cells in non-severe SARS-CoV-2 infection. Overall study: Bulk RNA taken from unsorted whole blood was sequenced, leaving chains unpaired. Overall study findings and caveats: A preference for anti-spike CD8 responses marked VDJdb matching, which missed private and CD4 specificities.

Worth noting for this clonotype: Antigen unknown.

The library protocol tagged individual cDNA molecules with unique molecular identifiers. Via MiXCR, TCRdb re-called the 5' RACE reads, giving one row per CDR3 protein. The profile shows under 75,000 distinct CDR3 sequences, about 13% of them singletons. CDR3 length: 10 residues. CDR1 SQVTM and CDR2 ANQGSEA come from the germline V gene. Deletions cut 4 bases from V and 9 bases from J, with 7 bases between. The sequenced sample was whole blood. The V and J genes are TRBV29-1 and TRBJ2-1; D unclear. The TCR was taken from an adult who was a healthcare worker with PCR-confirmed SARS-CoV-2 infection or an uninfected control (not recorded which). The DNA of the CDR3 is TGCAGCGTTGCGTTGGGTGAGCAGTTCTTC. Translating gives CSVALGEQFF.